This T cell receptor beta chain emerged from a study of blood T cell repertoires in COVID-19. Here immunoSEQ multiplex PCR was the method, and the copy in TCRdb shows in-frame clones only, minus some. The table has 290,000 or so clones, just over 90% seen once. The germline V and J ends were trimmed by 4 bases and 1 base, with 11 bases remaining between them. The CDR3 is 15 amino acids. The germline V gene has CDR1 LNHNV and CDR2 YYDKDF (reference sequence). The chain couples TRBV15 to TRBJ1-5; D is perhaps TRBD1 (5 bases). The TCR comes from a woman aged 30 to 39 with COVID-19, enrolled during active disease. The sample was peripheral blood. CDR3 sequence reads: CATSIGRGSNQPQHF. The DNA for the CDR3 is TGTGCCACCAGCATTGGCCGGGGGAGCAATCAGCCCCAGCATTTT.